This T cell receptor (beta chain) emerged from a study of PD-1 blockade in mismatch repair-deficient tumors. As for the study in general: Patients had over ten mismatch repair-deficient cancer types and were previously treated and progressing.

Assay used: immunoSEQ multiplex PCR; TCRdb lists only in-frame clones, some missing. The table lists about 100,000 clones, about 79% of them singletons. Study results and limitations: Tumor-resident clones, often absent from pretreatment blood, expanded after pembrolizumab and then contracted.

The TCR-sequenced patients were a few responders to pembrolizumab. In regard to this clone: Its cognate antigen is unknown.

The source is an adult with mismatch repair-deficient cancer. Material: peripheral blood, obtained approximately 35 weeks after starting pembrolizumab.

CDR3: CASSEVGGSSYEQYF. In nucleotides, the CDR3 is TGTGCCAGCAGTGAGGTGGGGGGTAGCTCCTACGAGCAGTACTTC. The chain carries TRBV25-1 and TRBJ2-7; possibly TRBD2 for D (6 bases). V lost 3 bases, J lost 0 bases, and 12 bases lay in between. Germline lookup yields CDR1 MGHDK and CDR2 SYGVNS. The CDR3 runs 15 residues.